The present entry profiles one T cell receptor (beta chain) with its context. Produced via immunoSEQ multiplex PCR; TCRdb's table is partial and in-frame only. The sample yields millions of clones, 85% to 95% seen once. The record originates from a study of shared clonotypes between healthy human individuals. From CD4+ cells came CD45RA+ naive and CD45RA-negative memory subsets. The TCR was taken from a man aged 18 to 29 in good health. Sequencing was performed on naive CD4+ T cells sorted from blood. Sample subset: CD45RA+ positively selected.

CDR3 sequence: CASSPPQGGTEAFF. The DNA of the CDR3 is TGTGCCAGCTCACCACCCCAGGGGGGCACTGAAGCTTTCTTT. J is TRBJ1-1 and V is TRBV18, with 7 bases matching TRBD1. The CDR3 runs 14 residues. Germline lookup yields CDR1 KGHSH and CDR2 LQKENI. Trimming at V came to 0 bases and at J to 4 bases, leaving 2 bases not matched to a gene.